Following are 32 T cell receptor beta chains from one sample sequenced in a study of vaccination and CD4 T cells after COVID-19. These receptors lack a known antigen. The treatment was: roughly ten-day PBMC culture with coronavirus spike peptide pools or control peptides (ViraFEST assay). CD4+ T lymphocytes from the unexposed donor were collected before the COVID-19 pandemic (2011-2018). The assay that was used to sequence DNA from cultured CD4+ T cells was the Oncomine TCR Beta short-read assay. Cultured CD4+ T cells were the source of extracted genomic DNA. Each CDR3 protein gets one entry after TCRdb re-called the PCR reads with MiXCR. This sample carries about 7,000 distinct CDR3 sequences, 33% of them seen once, and the ten largest clones take approximately 11%. The sequencing input was CD4+ T cells from blood, cultured in vitro. The receptors were sampled from a human donor in good health.

The chain links TRBV20-1 to TRBJ1-1; 11 nucleotides align to TRBD1. The CDR3 sequence is 15 residues long. The germline V gene has CDR1 DFQATT and CDR2 SNEGSKA (reference sequence). Losses at the gene ends were 4 bases for V and 5 bases for J; bases not matched to a gene: 9. Here the CDR3 reads CSAMGQGVPRTEAFF. The CDR3 DNA is TGCAGTGCTATGGGACAGGGGGTCCCCCGAACTGAAGCTTTCTTT.

This clonotype has just a few counts. The V gene is TRBV28, the J gene TRBJ1-2; D not resolved. The CDR3 has 14 residues. Germline V gene sequence: CDR1 MDHEN, CDR2 SYDVKM. The V and J ends lost 7 bases and 2 bases respectively, with 14 bases between them. CDR3 coding DNA: TGTGCCAGCACCAACTCGGACGGGAACTATGGCTACACCTTC. Protein: CASTNSDGNYGYTF.

This clonotype is labeled as medium-sized (0.01 to 0.1%). V is TRBV20-1 and J is TRBJ2-1; D gene uncertain. V shed 5 bases and J shed 10 bases, with 18 bases lying between them. The CDR3 has 13 amino acids. Germline lookup yields CDR1 DFQATT and CDR2 SNEGSKA (reference sequence). The CDR3 sequence is CSAAHPSRLEQFF. CDR3 sequence (DNA): TGCAGTGCTGCCCACCCATCTAGACTCGAGCAGTTCTTC.

In this sample, this clonotype is medium-sized. The V gene is TRBV6-1, the J gene TRBJ1-2; D is unclear. Germline V gene lookup returns CDR1 MNHNS and CDR2 SASEGT. The CDR3 totals 12 residues. V was trimmed by 7 bases and J by 3 bases, leaving 9 bases between them. This chain's CDR3 is CASIEGYYGYTF. The DNA of the CDR3 is TGTGCCAGCATTGAGGGTTACTATGGCTACACCTTC.

The chain couples TRBV7-2 to TRBJ2-5; 9 nucleotides agree with TRBD2. The CDR3 runs 16 residues. Germline trimming cut 5 bases from V and 3 bases from J; bases unmatched to any gene: 10. Germline V lookup: CDR1 SGHTA, CDR2 FQGNSA. Here the CDR3 DNA reads TGTGCCAGCAGCCTGGAGCGGCTAGCGGGAAAAGAGACCCAGTACTTC. Its protein is CASSLERLAGKETQYF.

This clonotype showed up just a few times. The chain joins TRBV27 to TRBJ1-2; a weak D match, TRBD1 (6 bases). The CDR3 sequence is 15 residues long. Germline lookup yields CDR1 MNHEY and CDR2 SMNVEV (reference sequence). Trimming shortened V by 4 bases and J by 2 bases, and 14 bases separated the two germline ends. In DNA, the CDR3 is TGTGCCAGCAGTTCCGCGGACAGATTAAACTATGGCTACACCTTC. It specifies CASSSADRLNYGYTF.

The rearrangement links TRBV6-2 or TRBV6-3 to TRBJ2-7, with 14 bases fitting TRBD2. CDR1 is MNHEY, CDR2 SVGEGT, per germline. The CDR3 loop spans 15 amino acids. V shed 6 bases and J 5 bases; nucleotides not matched to a gene: 6. The CDR3 protein is CASRTSGRVYDEQYF. The DNA for the CDR3 is TGTGCCAGCAGGACTAGCGGGAGGGTTTACGACGAGCAGTACTTC.

This chain uses TRBV28 with TRBJ2-6; unclear D gene. The CDR3 totals 15 residues. Trimming removed 6 bases at V and 2 bases at J, with 11 bases between. Germline V CDR1 and CDR2: MDHEN, SYDVKM. CDR3 amino acids: CASRTTAAGANVLTF. The DNA of the CDR3 is TGTGCCAGCAGGACCACGGCGGCTGGGGCCAACGTCCTGACTTTC.

The V and J genes are TRBV28 and TRBJ2-2; TRBD2 might be the D (5 bases). The germline V and J ends were trimmed by 5 bases and 6 bases, with 13 bases remaining between them. Germline CDR1 and CDR2: MDHEN and SYDVKM. The CDR3 is 14 residues long. DNA of the CDR3: TGTGCCAGCAGTAACGTCGGCGGGTCCGGGGAGCTGTTTTTT. It is translated as CASSNVGGSGELFF.

This chain joins TRBV6-1 and TRBJ2-5, with D perhaps TRBD1 or TRBD2 (5 bases each). The germline gives CDR1 MNHNS, CDR2 SASEGT. The CDR3 runs 13 residues. The ends were cut back, 3 bases at V and 5 bases at J, with 10 bases in the middle. The CDR3 coding sequence is TGTGCCAGCAGTGACAGGGACGGGGAGACCCAGTACTTC. It yields the protein CASSDRDGETQYF.

In its sample, this clonotype was seen a few times. The rearrangement joins TRBV7-8 to TRBJ2-5; 10 bases match TRBD1. CDR1 SGHVS and CDR2 FQNEAQ come from the germline V gene. The CDR3 loop spans 14 amino acids. V trimming: 5 bases; J trimming: 9 bases; junction bases outside the gene matches: 9. The CDR3 region has the DNA TGTGCCAGCAGCACGAGACAGGGGGCCATGGCCCAGTACTTC. Its translation: CASSTRQGAMAQYF.

This clonotype was recorded a few times. The rearrangement uses TRBV19 and TRBJ1-5; D is unclear. V was pared by 2 bases and J by 6 bases, with 8 bases between. Germline lookup yields CDR1 LNHDA and CDR2 SQIVND (reference sequence). The CDR3 runs 13 residues. This chain's CDR3 is CASSIRVVQPQHF. CDR3 sequence (DNA): TGTGCCAGTAGTATAAGGGTGGTTCAGCCCCAGCATTTT.

This clonotype has a handful of counts. The chain links TRBV20-1 to TRBJ2-7; D might be TRBD2 (5 bases). Looked up from germline, CDR1 is DFQATT and CDR2 is SNEGSKA (reference sequence). The CDR3 runs 17 residues. V lost 6 bases, J lost 3 bases, and 27 bases lay in between. For the CDR3, the DNA is TGCAGTGCCGGCCGTGTGGCCCGGACTCGGTCAGGCTACGAGCAGTACTTC. It specifies CSAGRVARTRSGYEQYF.

The chain links TRBV2 to TRBJ2-3; 11 nucleotides line up with TRBD1. The germline CDR1 and CDR2 sequences are SNHLY and FYNNEI. Trimming at V came to 6 bases and at J to 4 bases, leaving 6 bases not matched to a gene. The CDR3 spans 15 residues. The CDR3 protein is CASSYGTGGADTQYF. CDR3 bases: TGTGCCAGCAGCTACGGGACAGGGGGAGCAGATACGCAGTATTTT.

V is TRBV30 and J is TRBJ2-5; D gene ambiguous. Deletions cut 1 base from V and 5 bases from J, with 11 bases between. The length of the CDR3 is 13 residues. CDR1 and CDR2 (germline): GTSNPN, SVGIG (reference sequence). DNA for the CDR3: TGTGCCTGGAGTGGGGTTAGCCTTGAGACCCAGTACTTC. This encodes CAWSGVSLETQYF.

The chain has TRBV20-1 and TRBJ1-5; 7 bases are a match to TRBD1. The germline V gene has CDR1 DFQATT and CDR2 SNEGSKA (reference sequence). The CDR3 runs to 15 residues. Unmatched junction bases numbered 11, after V lost 5 bases and J lost 4 bases. In DNA, the CDR3 is TGCAGTGCTCACTCCGACAGGGAGTTTAATCAGCCCCAGCATTTT. Encoded protein: CSAHSDREFNQPQHF.

This clonotype is medium-sized. The CDR3 sequence: CNGWLGASYGYTF. The CDR3 DNA reads as TGCAACGGCTGGCTGGGGGCCAGCTATGGCTACACCTTC. The chain employs TRBV20-1 and TRBJ1-2; a weak D match, TRBD1 (6 bases). CDR1 and CDR2 (germline): DFQATT, SNEGSKA (reference sequence). This CDR3 has 13 residues.

This chain links TRBV7-9 with TRBJ2-1; 16 nucleotides agree with TRBD2. The V and J ends lost 5 bases and 8 bases, in that order; junction bases with no gene match: 9. CDR3 length: 17 amino acids. Germline V gene lookup returns CDR1 SEHNR and CDR2 FQNEAQ (reference sequence). The DNA of the CDR3 is TGTGCCAGCAGCCTTAGCGGGACTAGCGGGAGGGGGGATGAGCAGTTCTTC. It yields the protein CASSLSGTSGRGDEQFF.

The rearrangement joins TRBV6-1 to TRBJ1-2, with a tentative D call TRBD1 (6 bases). This CDR3 is built from 15 residues. Trimming stripped 7 bases from V and 0 bases from J, with 15 bases between. The germline CDR1 and CDR2 sequences are MNHNS and SASEGT. The DNA for the CDR3 is TGTGCCAGCAATGATAGGGGGTCTACTAACTATGGCTACACCTTC. This codes for CASNDRGSTNYGYTF.

The rearrangement joins TRBV28 to TRBJ1-6; TRBD1 is a possible D gene (5 bases). Trimming took 2 bases from V and 8 from J, leaving 10 bases between them. Per germline, CDR1 MDHEN and CDR2 SYDVKM. The CDR3 is 14 residues long. CDR3 residues: CASSLAGLDSPLHF. The CDR3, as DNA: TGTGCCAGCAGTTTAGCAGGGCTGGATTCACCCCTCCACTTT. Using reference TRBV28 and TRBJ1-6 for the parts outside the CDR3, the full variable domain is DVKVTQSSRYLVKRTGEKVFLECVQDMDHENMFWYRQDPGLGLRLIYFSYDVKMKEKGDIPEGYSVSREKKERFSLILESASTNQTSMYLCASSLAGLDSPLHFGNGTRLTVT.

The genes are TRBV28 and TRBJ1-1; a weak D match, TRBD1 (6 bases). Germline CDR1 reads MDHEN; CDR2 reads SYDVKM. The CDR3 has 13 amino acids. V was pared by 7 bases and J by 1 base, with 10 bases between. DNA for the CDR3: TGTGCCAGCATTGACAGGAGGAACACTGAAGCTTTCTTT. The encoded protein is CASIDRRNTEAFF.

A remark on this clonotype: A much larger clone lies one base from this, so it may be a read error. The V gene is TRBV10-3, the J gene TRBJ1-5; perhaps TRBD1 as D (6 bases). From germline, CDR1 is ENHRY and CDR2 SYGVKD. The CDR3 length is 13 residues. The CDR3 loop reads CAISRDNNQPRHF. CDR3 in DNA: TGTGCCATCAGTCGGGACAACAATCAGCCCCGGCATTTT.

The rearrangement joins TRBV6-1 to TRBJ1-5, with D unclear. The CDR3 is 13 residues long. V lost 6 bases and J lost 0, with 6 bases in between. From germline, CDR1 is MNHNS and CDR2 SASEGT. Written as DNA, the CDR3 is TGTGCCAGCAGGGCAGGTAGCAATCAGCCCCAGCATTTT. Translating gives CASRAGSNQPQHF.

As to this clonotype: A read error is possible here, since a much larger clone lies one base away. The chain is built from TRBV20-1 and TRBJ1-1, with 8 bases lining up with TRBD1. V lost 5 bases, J lost 8 bases, and 7 bases stayed unmatched. The CDR3 has 12 amino acids. Per germline, CDR1 DFQATT and CDR2 SNEGSKA (reference sequence). The DNA for the CDR3 is TGCAGTGCTTGGGGCAGGGGGCGGGAAGCTTTCTTT. Protein sequence: CSAWGRGREAFF.

This clonotype showed up just a few times. This chain links TRBV10-3 with TRBJ2-5; 7 bases match TRBD1. Losses at the gene ends were 3 bases for V and 2 bases for J; bases not matched to a gene: 0. The CDR3 contains 13 residues. Looked up from germline, CDR1 is ENHRY and CDR2 is SYGVKD. The CDR3 sequence is CAISDRGQETQYF. The CDR3 DNA reads TGTGCCATCAGTGACAGGGGGCAAGAGACCCAGTACTTC.

This clonotype has just one count. A much larger clone lies a single base off, so this may be a read error. This rearrangement joins TRBV6-1 to TRBJ2-7; tentatively, D is TRBD1 (5 bases). CDR1 is MNHNS, CDR2 SASEGT, per germline. CDR3 length: 14 amino acids. Trimming removed 5 bases from V and 3 bases from J, with 14 bases in between. CDR3 sequence (DNA): TGTGCCAGCAGTAGCCGGTGGCAGGGCTACGAGCAGTACTTC. Its protein is CASSSRWQGYEQYF.

In its sample, this clonotype ranks as medium-sized. The rearrangement links TRBV10-3 to TRBJ1-6; D may be TRBD1 (6 bases). The CDR3 covers 13 residues. Germline CDR1 reads ENHRY; CDR2 reads SYGVKD. Between the trimmed V and J ends, which lost 7 bases and 7 bases, there was a span of 11 bases. CDR3 sequence reads: CAIKGQGNSPLHF. CDR3 DNA: TGTGCCATCAAAGGGCAGGGGAATTCACCCCTCCACTTT.

This clonotype has a handful of counts. V gene TRBV27 combines with J gene TRBJ2-7; 10 bases are shared with TRBD2. This CDR3 comprises 14 residues. Germline CDR1 and CDR2: MNHEY and SMNVEV (reference sequence). J was trimmed by 7 bases and V by 5 bases; bases with no gene match: 8. CDR3 in amino acids: CASSLTSGTGEQYF. In DNA, the CDR3 is TGTGCCAGCAGTCTCACTAGCGGGACGGGTGAGCAGTACTTC.

The chain recombines TRBV10-3 with TRBJ1-5; 7 nucleotides agree with TRBD1. Germline CDR1 and CDR2: ENHRY and SYGVKD. J lost 7 bases, V lost 3 bases, and 3 bases had no gene match. CDR3 length: 13 amino acids. CDR3 sequence (DNA): TGTGCCATCAGTGAACAGGGGAACCAGCCCCAGCATTTT. This sequence encodes CAISEQGNQPQHF.

This clonotype was seen only a few times. CDR3 nucleotides: TGTGCCACCAGTGGGCTAACCACAGATACGCAGTATTTT. It yields the protein CATSGLTTDTQYF. The chain uses TRBV24-1 and TRBJ2-3, with D unresolved. Trimming pared 5 bases from V and 2 bases from J, leaving 7 bases between. CDR1 KGHDR and CDR2 SFDVKD come from the germline V gene. The CDR3 loop spans 13 amino acids.

This chain uses TRBV7-2 with TRBJ2-7; perhaps D is TRBD1 or TRBD2 (7 bases each). V lost 5 bases and J lost 3, with 20 bases in between. The CDR3 is made up of 16 amino acids. Germline lookup yields CDR1 SGHTA and CDR2 FQGNSA. CDR3 in amino acids: CASSQGGASGLYEQYF. The DNA for the CDR3 is TGTGCCAGCAGCCAGGGGGGGGCTAGCGGACTCTACGAGCAGTACTTC.

This clonotype has a handful of counts. The gene calls are TRBV6-1 and TRBJ1-5, with a weak D call TRBD1 (6 bases). The CDR3 totals 14 residues. V gave up 5 bases and J gave up 4 bases, with 12 bases separating them. CDR1 is MNHNS and CDR2 is SASEGT in the germline V gene. CDR3 bases: TGTGCCAGCAGTCCTGAGGGGGGAAATCAGCCCCAGCATTTT. It specifies CASSPEGGNQPQHF.